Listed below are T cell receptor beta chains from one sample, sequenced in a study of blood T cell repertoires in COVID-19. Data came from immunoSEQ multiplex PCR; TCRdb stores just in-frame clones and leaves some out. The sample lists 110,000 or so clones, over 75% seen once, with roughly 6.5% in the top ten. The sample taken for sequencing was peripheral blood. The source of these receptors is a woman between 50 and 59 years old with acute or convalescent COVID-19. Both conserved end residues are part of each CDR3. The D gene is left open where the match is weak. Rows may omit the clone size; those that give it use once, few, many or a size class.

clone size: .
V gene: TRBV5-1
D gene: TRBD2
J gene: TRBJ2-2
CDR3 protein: CASSSSPPAGGLRAGTGELFF
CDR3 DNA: TGCGCCAGCAGCTCTTCTCCCCCAGCGGGGGGGCTTCGGGCCGGCACCGGGGAGCTGTTTTTT

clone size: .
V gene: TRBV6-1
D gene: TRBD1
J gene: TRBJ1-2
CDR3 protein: CASSEFGGGNYGYTF
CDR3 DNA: TGTGCCAGCAGTGAATTCGGAGGGGGCAACTATGGCTACACCTTC

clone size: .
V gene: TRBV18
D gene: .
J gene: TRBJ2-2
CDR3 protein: CASSSDKTGELFF
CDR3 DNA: TGTGCCAGCTCATCAGACAAAACCGGGGAGCTGTTTTTT

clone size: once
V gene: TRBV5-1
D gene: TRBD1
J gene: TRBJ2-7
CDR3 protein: CASSTQGFEQYF
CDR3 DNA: TGCGCCAGCAGCACACAGGGGTTCGAGCAGTACTTC

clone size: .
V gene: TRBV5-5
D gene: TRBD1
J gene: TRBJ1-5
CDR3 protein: CASSLDRGDQPQHF
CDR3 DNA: TGTGCCAGCAGCTTGGACAGGGGTGATCAGCCCCAGCATTTT

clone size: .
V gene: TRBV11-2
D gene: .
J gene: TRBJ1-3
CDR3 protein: CASSLDVTRNTIYF
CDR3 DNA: TGTGCCAGCAGCTTAGACGTAACAAGAAACACCATATATTTT

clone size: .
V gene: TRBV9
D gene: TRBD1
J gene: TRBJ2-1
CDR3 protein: CASSPQTGHNSREQFF
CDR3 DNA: TGTGCCAGCAGCCCCCAGACAGGGCACAATTCCAGGGAGCAGTTCTTC

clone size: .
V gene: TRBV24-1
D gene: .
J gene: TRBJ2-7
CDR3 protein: CATSDAGLAHEQYF
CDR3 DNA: TGTGCCACCAGTGACGCCGGACTGGCGCACGAGCAGTACTTC

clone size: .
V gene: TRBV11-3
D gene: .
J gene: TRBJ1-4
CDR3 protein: CASGYGGINEKLFF
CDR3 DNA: TGTGCCAGCGGCTACGGGGGAATAAATGAAAAACTGTTTTTT

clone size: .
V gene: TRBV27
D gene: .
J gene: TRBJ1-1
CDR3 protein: CASSLSLFQGGSTEAFF
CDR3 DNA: TGTGCCAGCAGTTTATCGTTATTCCAGGGAGGTTCCACTGAAGCTTTCTTT

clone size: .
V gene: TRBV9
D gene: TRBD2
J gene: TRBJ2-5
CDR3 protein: CASSVGSGKETQYF
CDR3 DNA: TGTGCCAGCAGCGTAGGTAGCGGGAAAGAGACCCAGTACTTC

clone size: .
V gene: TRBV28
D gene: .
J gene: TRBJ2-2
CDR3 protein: CASTPDINYTGRDGELFF
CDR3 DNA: TGTGCCAGCACCCCCGACATAAATTATACAGGGAGGGACGGGGAGCTGTTTTTT

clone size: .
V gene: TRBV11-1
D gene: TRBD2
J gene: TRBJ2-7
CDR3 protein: CASSWTSGPYEQYF
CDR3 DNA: TGTGCCAGCAGCTGGACTAGCGGTCCCTACGAGCAGTACTTC

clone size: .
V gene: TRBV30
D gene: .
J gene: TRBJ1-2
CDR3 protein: CAWTPSNYGYTF
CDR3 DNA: TGTGCCTGGACCCCTTCTAACTATGGCTACACCTTC

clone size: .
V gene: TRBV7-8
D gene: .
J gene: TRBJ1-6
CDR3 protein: CASSLSAVNSPLHF
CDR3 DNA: TGTGCCAGCAGCTTAAGCGCAGTGAATTCACCCCTCCACTTT

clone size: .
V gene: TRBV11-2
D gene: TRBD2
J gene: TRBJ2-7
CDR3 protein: CASSDSGGEYEQYF
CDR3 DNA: TGTGCCAGCAGCGATAGCGGGGGGGAATACGAGCAGTACTTC

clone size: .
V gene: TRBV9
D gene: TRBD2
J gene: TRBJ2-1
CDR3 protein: CASSLLAGLNNEQFF
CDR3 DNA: TGTGCCAGCAGTTTACTAGCGGGGCTGAACAATGAGCAGTTCTTC

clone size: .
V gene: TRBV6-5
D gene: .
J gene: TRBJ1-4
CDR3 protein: CASSYSKGQANEKLFF
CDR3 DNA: TGTGCCAGCAGTTACTCTAAGGGACAAGCTAATGAAAAACTGTTTTTT